The rows below give T cell receptor beta chains drawn from one sample of a study of identical twins. TCRdb fed the 5' RACE reads into MiXCR, producing one record per CDR3 protein. Altogether about 530,000 distinct CDR3 sequences are present, about 22% being singletons, with the ten largest covering more than 0.4%. Another study also made use of these data, one on yellow fever vaccine responses in identical twins.

Sequenced material: CD4+ T cells sorted from blood. These receptors came from a woman under 30 in good health. CDR3s include the opening cysteine and the closing phenylalanine or tryptophan. A D gene is named only where the DNA matches it firmly. A row's size may be missing; if present it is once, few, many or a size class.

DNA	CDR3	size	V	D	J	length
TGTGCCAGCTCACCACCTTCGGGGGGCGGGCAGCCCCAGCATTTT	CASSPPSGGGQPQHF	NA	TRBV18	NA	TRBJ1-5	15
TGTGCCAGCAGTCAGACTAGCCGAACCTCGCAGTATTTT	CASSQTSRTSQYF	few	TRBV6-2/TRBV6-3	TRBD2	TRBJ2-3	13
TGTGCCAGCACCTACGGTCGGAACACTGAAGCTTTCTTT	CASTYGRNTEAFF	NA	TRBV6-5	NA	TRBJ1-1	13
TGTGCCAGCAGTTACGGTACAGGGGCCAATAACTATGGCTACACCTTC	CASSYGTGANNYGYTF	many	TRBV6-5	TRBD1	TRBJ1-2	16
TGCGCCAGCAGCCAAGTAGGACCCGAAAATAAAGAGACCCAGTACTTC	CASSQVGPENKETQYF	NA	TRBV4-1	NA	TRBJ2-5	16
TGCGCCAGCACCGGGATGGGAGGAGGGGAGACCCAGTACTTC	CASTGMGGGETQYF	NA	TRBV5-1	NA	TRBJ2-5	14
TGTGCCAGCAGTGACCTGGGGAATGAGCAGTTCTTC	CASSDLGNEQFF	NA	TRBV6-4	NA	TRBJ2-1	12
TGTGCCAGCAGGTGGCTCCAAGAGACCCAGTACTTC	CASRWLQETQYF	few	TRBV27	NA	TRBJ2-5	12
TGTGCCAGCAGAAAAGGACAGGGTGATGGCTACACCTTC	CASRKGQGDGYTF	NA	TRBV6-1	TRBD1	TRBJ1-2	13
TGTGCCAGCAGTTTTGGGAATACGCAGTATTTT	CASSFGNTQYF	NA	TRBV27	NA	TRBJ2-3	11
TGCAGCGTTGGGAGCAGGACCGGGGAGCTGTTTTTT	CSVGSRTGELFF	NA	TRBV29-1	NA	TRBJ2-2	12
TGTGCCAGCAGTAGACACAGGGGGATCTCCTACAATGAGCAGTTCTTC	CASSRHRGISYNEQFF	few	TRBV12-3/TRBV12-4	TRBD1	TRBJ2-1	16
TGCGCCAGCAGCTTGGCCATAGGGGATTCACCCCTCCACTTT	CASSLAIGDSPLHF	NA	TRBV5-1	NA	TRBJ1-6	14
TGTGCCAGCAGGACAGGGTCTGAAGCTTTCTTT	CASRTGSEAFF	NA	TRBV5-6	TRBD1	TRBJ1-1	11
TGTGCCAGCGGACAATTTCTTGGTAGAAACAATGAGCAGTTCTTC	CASGQFLGRNNEQFF	NA	TRBV28	NA	TRBJ2-1	15
TGCAGCGTTGAGTACGCCGTAGGGGACATTCAGTACTTC	CSVEYAVGDIQYF	NA	TRBV29-1	NA	TRBJ2-4	13
TGTGCCAGCAGCGTAGCTGGGCGGGAGGGCCTAGATGAGCAGTTCTTC	CASSVAGREGLDEQFF	NA	TRBV9	TRBD2	TRBJ2-1	16
TGTGCCAGCAGCCAAGTCAGGGCTCACGGCTACACCTTC	CASSQVRAHGYTF	few	TRBV3-1	NA	TRBJ1-2	13
TGTGCCATCAGTGAGGACAGGGGATACAACGAGCAGTACTTC	CAISEDRGYNEQYF	many	TRBV10-3	TRBD1	TRBJ2-7	14
TGCGCCAGCAGCTTGGCGCGGGGCTGGTCTTCTGGCTACACCTTC	CASSLARGWSSGYTF	NA	TRBV5-1	NA	TRBJ1-2	15
TGCGCCAGCACGGTACAGGGGAACAATGAGCAGTTCTTC	CASTVQGNNEQFF	many	TRBV5-1	TRBD1	TRBJ2-1	13
TGTGCCAGCAGCCCCTCGACTAGCTGGGGGTACGAGCAGTACTTC	CASSPSTSWGYEQYF	few	TRBV3-1	TRBD2	TRBJ2-7	15
TGCGCCAGCAGCCAACAACTAGCGGGGAATGAGCAGTTCTTC	CASSQQLAGNEQFF	few	TRBV4-1	TRBD2	TRBJ2-1	14
TGCGCCAGCAGCCAGATAGGCCGTCGCAGAGTATCCTACAATGAGCAGTTCTTC	CASSQIGRRRVSYNEQFF	NA	TRBV4-1	NA	TRBJ2-1	18
TGTGCCAGCAGTTGGGGGGTGTCCTACAATGAGCAGTTCTTC	CASSWGVSYNEQFF	NA	TRBV12-3/TRBV12-4	NA	TRBJ2-1	14
TGTGCCATTAGCGGGGCCTACGAGCAGTACTTC	CAISGAYEQYF	NA	TRBV10-3	TRBD2	TRBJ2-7	11
TGCGCCAGCAGCTTGGTGTCGCAGGGCTTCACAGATACGCAGTATTTT	CASSLVSQGFTDTQYF	NA	TRBV5-1	NA	TRBJ2-3	16
TGTGCCAGCAGTTATGAAACCGGGGAGCTGTTTTTT	CASSYETGELFF	few	TRBV12-3/TRBV12-4	NA	TRBJ2-2	12
TGTGCCAGCAGCCAAGATGTATGGGATACGCAGTATTTT	CASSQDVWDTQYF	few	TRBV3-1	NA	TRBJ2-3	13
TGTGCCAGCAGTTTCGGCGGGATCTACGAGCAGTACTTC	CASSFGGIYEQYF	NA	TRBV28	NA	TRBJ2-7	13
TGTGCCAGCAGCTTGAGGGACAGGGGGCGGGACAATGAGCAGTTCTTC	CASSLRDRGRDNEQFF	NA	TRBV7-6	TRBD1	TRBJ2-1	16
TGTGCCAGCACCCAACCTAATCGCGGTACCTACGAGCAGTACTTC	CASTQPNRGTYEQYF	few	TRBV7-2	NA	TRBJ2-7	15